This is a list of T cell receptor beta chains from one sample in a study of T cell responses to AZD1222 COVID-19 vaccine. TCRdb's table, derived via immunoSEQ multiplex PCR, lists solely in-frame clones and lacks some. The sample records about 180,000 clones, 94% being singletons. The sample was peripheral blood, taken 28 days after the second AZD1222 dose. These receptors all come from an adult who received the AZD1222 COVID-19 vaccine. CDR3s include the opening cysteine and the closing phenylalanine or tryptophan. The D gene is left open where the match is weak. Rows may omit the clone size; those that give it use once, few, many or a size class.

TRBV15	TRBJ2-6	.	.	TGTGCCACCAGCAGAGAGTGGGAATTCTCGTCATCTGGGGCCAACGTCCTGACTTTC	CATSREWEFSSSGANVLTF
TRBV27	TRBJ1-1	.	TRBD1	TGTGCCAGCAACTTTAAGGGACAGGGGAACACTGAAGCTTTCTTT	CASNFKGQGNTEAFF
TRBV6-5	TRBJ1-1	.	.	TGTGCCAGCAGTTACTCCCAGGGAGGCAGGACTGAAGCTTTCTTT	CASSYSQGGRTEAFF
TRBV5-1	TRBJ1-2	.	.	TGCGCCAGCAGCTTGGACGGTAACTATGGCTACACCTTC	CASSLDGNYGYTF
TRBV18	TRBJ1-5	.	TRBD1	TGTGCCAGCTCACCAGAAACAGGGGGCAATCAGCCCCAGCATTTT	CASSPETGGNQPQHF
TRBV28	TRBJ2-7	once	.	TGTGCCAGCAGTCAGACAGGCTCTTCTGCCGACGAGCAGTACTTC	CASSQTGSSADEQYF
TRBV7-9	TRBJ1-4	.	.	TGTGCCAGCAGCTTAGGGCAGGCCGGTGGTGATGAAAAACTGTTTTTT	CASSLGQAGGDEKLFF
TRBV9	TRBJ2-2	.	.	TGTGCCAGCAGCGTAGGGCTGGCGAACACCGGGGAGCTGTTTTTT	CASSVGLANTGELFF
TRBV27	TRBJ2-6	.	.	TGTGCCAGCAGTTTGAGTGCAGGCGCCTCTGGGGCCAACGTCCTGACTTTC	CASSLSAGASGANVLTF
TRBV27	TRBJ1-6	.	.	TGTGCCAGCAGTTTTCGAGGGAATAATTCACCCCTCCACTTT	CASSFRGNNSPLHF
TRBV11-2	TRBJ2-1	.	.	TGTGCCAGCAGCCTCAGGACCTCCTACAATGAGCAGTTCTTC	CASSLRTSYNEQFF
TRBV7-9	TRBJ2-7	.	TRBD2	TGTGCCAGCAGCCATCTAGCGGATAACTCCTACGAGCAGTACTTC	CASSHLADNSYEQYF
TRBV28	TRBJ1-2	.	.	TGTGCCAGCAGTTCCGTCCCATATGGCTACACCTTC	CASSSVPYGYTF
TRBV29-1	TRBJ2-2	.	.	TGCAGCGCTTCCGGGTCCCTCACCGGGGAGCTGTTTTTT	CSASGSLTGELFF
TRBV6-1	TRBJ1-3	.	.	TGTGCCAGCAGTGAGGGGGGGGCGCGAAGGGGAAACACCATATATTTT	CASSEGGARRGNTIYF
TRBV5-1	TRBJ2-1	once	TRBD2	TGCGCCAGCAGCTCCTTAGCGGGGGAGCAGTTCTTC	CASSSLAGEQFF
TRBV19	TRBJ1-5	.	.	TGTGCCAGTAGTACGGAATCACGTCAGCCCCAGCATTTT	CASSTESRQPQHF
TRBV18	TRBJ2-4	.	.	TGTGCCAGCTCACCGGACATAGGGAAAAACATTCAGTACTTC	CASSPDIGKNIQYF
TRBV5-1	TRBJ1-1	.	.	TGCGCCAGCAGCTTGGATACGGCTAGAACTTCTGAAGCTTTCTTT	CASSLDTARTSEAFF
TRBV6-5	TRBJ2-7	.	.	TGTGCCAGCAGCAAAGAGTCCGGGAGCTCCTACGAGCAGTACTTC	CASSKESGSSYEQYF
TRBV4-1	TRBJ2-1	.	.	TGCGCCAGCAGCCAAGTTGTTCCGCTAACCTCAAACCTGCGGATCTTC	CASSQVVPLTSNLRIF
TRBV19	TRBJ1-1	few	.	TGTGCCAGTAGCCCACATGGGGGAACGACTGAAGCTTTCTTT	CASSPHGGTTEAFF
TRBV5-1	TRBJ1-1	.	.	TGCGCCAGCAGCTTGGCCATGAGGAACACTGAAGCTTTCTTT	CASSLAMRNTEAFF